This TCR beta chain derives from a study of blood T cell repertoires in COVID-19. Study details: Samples of COVID-19 (acute and convalescent) were obtained from the United States, Italy and Spain.

The CDR3 covers 14 residues. V lost 5 bases and J lost 5; bases outside the gene matches: 7. CDR1 SEHNR and CDR2 FQNEAQ come from the germline V gene (reference sequence). Authors' analysis steps: Counts of nucleated cells, estimated from reference gene primer amplification, were obtained. TCRdb's copy holds only in-frame clones and misses some; the assay was immunoSEQ multiplex PCR. D and trimming were read from the DNA, whereas the V and J calls and clone size are those reported in that table. The sample includes under 250,000 clones, roughly 88% of them seen just once. The rearrangement joins TRBV7-9 to TRBJ1-1, with 8 bases matching TRBD1. This receptor was taken from a man older than 75 with acute or convalescent COVID-19. Source material: peripheral blood. The CDR3 nucleotides are TGTGCCAGCAGCCTACAGGGGGGTCAAACTGAAGCTTTCTTT. Translated, it gives CASSLQGGQTEAFF.